The 2 T cell receptor beta chains below come from one sample, sequenced in a study of early T cells in non-severe SARS-CoV-2 infection (dated by TCRdb to about 2021). The method was 5' RACE. Sequencing was performed on a NextSeq 500. Using fastp at Q25 and MiXCR, TCRdb reprocessed the public reads and kept productive beta chains. For every CDR3 protein sequence, its rows merge into one entry that carries the most common genes and DNA. In all, the sample holds some 49,000 distinct CDR3 sequences, and 10% to 15% of those were seen once. More than 9% of the sample belongs to the ten largest clones. The sample taken for sequencing was whole blood. The source of these receptors is an adult who was a healthcare worker with PCR-confirmed SARS-CoV-2 infection or an uninfected control (not recorded which).

The chain has TRBV11-2 and TRBJ2-2; D uncertain. This CDR3 is 12 amino acids long. The V end was cut by 2 bases, the J end by 8 bases, with 6 bases between. The V gene's germline CDR1 is SGHAT and CDR2 FQNNGV. The CDR3: CASSLLGGELFF. DNA of the CDR3: TGTGCCAGCAGCTTATTGGGAGGGGAGCTGTTTTTT.

This clonotype showed up many times. V usage is TRBV9 and J usage is TRBJ1-2; D unclear. The CDR3 is 15 residues long. Germline V lookup: CDR1 SGDLS, CDR2 YYNGEE. V was clipped by 4 bases and J by 3 bases, with 16 bases between them. In DNA form, the CDR3 reads TGTGCCAGCAGCTCCGAACTGGTCCAGCACTATGGCTACACCTTC. It codes for CASSSELVQHYGYTF.